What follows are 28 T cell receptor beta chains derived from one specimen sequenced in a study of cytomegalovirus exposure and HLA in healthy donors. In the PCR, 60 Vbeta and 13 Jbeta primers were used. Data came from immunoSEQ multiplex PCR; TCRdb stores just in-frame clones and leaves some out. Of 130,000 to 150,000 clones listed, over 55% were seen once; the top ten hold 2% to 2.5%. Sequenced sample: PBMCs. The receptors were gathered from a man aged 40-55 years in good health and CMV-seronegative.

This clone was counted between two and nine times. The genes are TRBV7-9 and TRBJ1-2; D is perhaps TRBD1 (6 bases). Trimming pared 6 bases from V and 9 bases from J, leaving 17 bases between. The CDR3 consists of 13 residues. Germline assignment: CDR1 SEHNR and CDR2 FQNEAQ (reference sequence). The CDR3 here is CASSHPAGESYTF. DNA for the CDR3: TGTGCCAGCAGTCACCCCGCAGGGGAAAGCTACACCTTC.

As DNA, the CDR3 is TGTGCCAGCAGCGTGGCTGGAGATACGCAGTATTTT. It is translated as CASSVAGDTQYF. The chain combines TRBV9 with TRBJ2-3; D is uncertain. The germline V gene encodes CDR1 SGDLS and CDR2 YYNGEE. The CDR3 contains 12 residues. The V gene lost 2 bases and the J gene lost 5 bases, with 6 bases spanning the gap.

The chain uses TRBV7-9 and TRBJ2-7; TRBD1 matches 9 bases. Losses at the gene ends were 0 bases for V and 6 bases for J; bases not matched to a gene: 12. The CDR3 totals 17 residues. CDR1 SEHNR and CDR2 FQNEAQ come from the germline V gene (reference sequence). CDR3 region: CASSLALRDRVYREQYF. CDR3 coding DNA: TGTGCCAGCAGCTTAGCGTTGAGGGACAGGGTATATCGCGAGCAGTACTTC. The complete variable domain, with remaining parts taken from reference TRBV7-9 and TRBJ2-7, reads DTGVSQNPRHKITKRGQNVTFRCDPISEHNRLYWYRQTLGQGPEFLTYFQNEAQLEKSRLLSDRFSAERPKGSFSTLEIQRTEQGDSAMYLCASSLALRDRVYREQYFGPGTRLTVT.

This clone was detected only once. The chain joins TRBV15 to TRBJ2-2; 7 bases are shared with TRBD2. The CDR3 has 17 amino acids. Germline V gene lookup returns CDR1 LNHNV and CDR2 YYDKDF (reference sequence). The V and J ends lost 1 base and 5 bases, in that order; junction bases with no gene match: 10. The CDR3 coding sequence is TGTGCCACCAGCAGAGTTCGATCGGGAGGAAGGACCGGGGAGCTGTTTTTT. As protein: CATSRVRSGGRTGELFF.

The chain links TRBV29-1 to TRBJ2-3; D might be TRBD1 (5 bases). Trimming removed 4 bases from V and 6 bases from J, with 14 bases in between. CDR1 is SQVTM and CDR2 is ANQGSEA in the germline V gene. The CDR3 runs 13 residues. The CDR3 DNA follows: TGCAGCGTTGTGGGCAGGGTGGAGGATACGCAGTATTTT. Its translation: CSVVGRVEDTQYF.

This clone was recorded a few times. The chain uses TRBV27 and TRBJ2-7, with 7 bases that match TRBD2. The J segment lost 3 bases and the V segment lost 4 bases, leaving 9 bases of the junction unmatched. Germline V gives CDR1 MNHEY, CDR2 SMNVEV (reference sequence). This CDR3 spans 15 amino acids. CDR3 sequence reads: CASSSAPGLHYEQYF. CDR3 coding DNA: TGTGCCAGCAGTTCCGCCCCGGGACTACACTACGAGCAGTACTTC.

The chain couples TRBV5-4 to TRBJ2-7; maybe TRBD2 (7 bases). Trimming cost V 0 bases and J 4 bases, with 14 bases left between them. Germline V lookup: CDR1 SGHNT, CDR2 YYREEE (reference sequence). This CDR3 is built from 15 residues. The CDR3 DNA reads TGTGCCAGCAGCTTGGCAGGGGCGGGAGCATACGAGCAGTACTTC. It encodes CASSLAGAGAYEQYF.

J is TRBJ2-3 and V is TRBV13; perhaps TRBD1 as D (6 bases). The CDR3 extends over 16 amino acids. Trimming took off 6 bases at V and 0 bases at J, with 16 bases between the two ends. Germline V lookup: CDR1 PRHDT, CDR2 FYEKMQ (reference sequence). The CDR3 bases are TGTGCCAGCAGTTTGACCACAGGGAAAAGCACAGATACGCAGTATTTT. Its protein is CASSLTTGKSTDTQYF.

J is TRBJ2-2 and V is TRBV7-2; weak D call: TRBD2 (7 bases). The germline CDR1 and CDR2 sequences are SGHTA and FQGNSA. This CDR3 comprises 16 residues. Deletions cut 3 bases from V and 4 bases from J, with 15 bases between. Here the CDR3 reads CASSFRGALSTGELFF. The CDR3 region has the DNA TGTGCCAGCAGCTTTCGGGGGGCGTTGAGCACCGGGGAGCTGTTTTTT.

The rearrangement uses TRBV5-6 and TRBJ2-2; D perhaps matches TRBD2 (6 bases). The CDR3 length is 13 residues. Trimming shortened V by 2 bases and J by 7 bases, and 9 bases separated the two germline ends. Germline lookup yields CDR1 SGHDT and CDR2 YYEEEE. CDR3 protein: CASSLGGNGELFF. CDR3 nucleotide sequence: TGTGCCAGCAGCTTAGGCGGGAACGGGGAGCTGTTTTTT.

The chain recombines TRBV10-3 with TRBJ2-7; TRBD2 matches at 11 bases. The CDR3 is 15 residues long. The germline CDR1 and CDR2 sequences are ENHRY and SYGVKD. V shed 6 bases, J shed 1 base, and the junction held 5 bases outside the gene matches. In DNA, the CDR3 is TGTGCCATCAGAGAGGGACTAGCGGAATCCTACGAGCAGTACTTC. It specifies CAIREGLAESYEQYF.

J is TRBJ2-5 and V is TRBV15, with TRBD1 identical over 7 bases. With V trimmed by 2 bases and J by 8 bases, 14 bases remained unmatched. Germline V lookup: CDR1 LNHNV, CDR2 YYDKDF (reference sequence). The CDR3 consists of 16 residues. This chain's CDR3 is CATSRSSPGQFSTQYF. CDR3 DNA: TGTGCCACCAGCAGATCGTCCCCGGGACAGTTTAGTACCCAGTACTTC.

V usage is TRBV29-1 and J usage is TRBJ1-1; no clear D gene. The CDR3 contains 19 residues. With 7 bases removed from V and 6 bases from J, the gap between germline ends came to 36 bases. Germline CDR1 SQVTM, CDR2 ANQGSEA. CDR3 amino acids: CSAGNRQGQVLYPRAEAFF. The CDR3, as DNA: TGCAGCGCGGGAAATCGACAAGGGCAGGTCCTTTACCCCCGAGCTGAAGCTTTCTTT.

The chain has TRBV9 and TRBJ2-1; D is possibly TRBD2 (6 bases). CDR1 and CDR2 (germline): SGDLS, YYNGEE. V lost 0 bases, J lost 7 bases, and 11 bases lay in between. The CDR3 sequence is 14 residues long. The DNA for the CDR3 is TGTGCCAGCAGCGTAGCGGGAGTAGGTAATGAGCAGTTCTTC. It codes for CASSVAGVGNEQFF.

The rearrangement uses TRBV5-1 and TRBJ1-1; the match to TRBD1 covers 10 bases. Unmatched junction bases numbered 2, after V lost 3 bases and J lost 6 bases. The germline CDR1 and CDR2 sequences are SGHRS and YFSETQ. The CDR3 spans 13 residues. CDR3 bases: TGCGCCAGCAGCTCTGGGACAGGGGCTGAAGCTTTCTTT. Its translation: CASSSGTGAEAFF.

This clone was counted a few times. CDR3 sequence reads: CASSPGTGDLNEQFF. The DNA of the CDR3 is TGTGCCAGCAGCCCCGGGACAGGGGACCTCAATGAGCAGTTCTTC. This chain links TRBV7-9 with TRBJ2-1; TRBD1 agrees at 10 bases. The CDR3 consists of 15 residues. The trim removed 5 bases at V and 6 bases at J, leaving 7 bases unmatched. Per the germline V gene, CDR1 is SEHNR and CDR2 is FQNEAQ (reference sequence). Filled out from reference TRBV7-9 and TRBJ2-1, the complete variable domain reads DTGVSQNPRHKITKRGQNVTFRCDPISEHNRLYWYRQTLGQGPEFLTYFQNEAQLEKSRLLSDRFSAERPKGSFSTLEIQRTEQGDSAMYLCASSPGTGDLNEQFFGPGTRLTVL.

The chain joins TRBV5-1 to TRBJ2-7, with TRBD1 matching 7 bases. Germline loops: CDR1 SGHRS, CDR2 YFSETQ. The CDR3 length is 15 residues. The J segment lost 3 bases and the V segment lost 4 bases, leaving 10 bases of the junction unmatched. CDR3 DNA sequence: TGCGCCAGCAGCCCGGCCCCCGGGACAGACTACGAGCAGTACTTC. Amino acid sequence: CASSPAPGTDYEQYF.

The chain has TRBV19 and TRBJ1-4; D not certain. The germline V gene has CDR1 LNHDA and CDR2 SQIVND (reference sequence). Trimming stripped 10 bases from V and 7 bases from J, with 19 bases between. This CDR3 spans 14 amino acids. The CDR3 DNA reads TGTGCCATCTCCTCGGGGATCGAGGGTGAAAAACTGTTTTTT. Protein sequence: CAISSGIEGEKLFF.

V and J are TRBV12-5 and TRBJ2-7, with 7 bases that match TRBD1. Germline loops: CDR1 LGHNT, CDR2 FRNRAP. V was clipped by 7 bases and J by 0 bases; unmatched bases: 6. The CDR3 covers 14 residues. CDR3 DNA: TGTGCTAGTGCCACAGGGGACGGCTCCTACGAGCAGTACTTC. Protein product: CASATGDGSYEQYF. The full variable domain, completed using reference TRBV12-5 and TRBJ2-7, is DARVTQTPRHKVTEMGQEVTMRCQPILGHNTVFWYRQTMMQGLELLAYFRNRAPLDDSGMPKDRFSAEMPDATLATLKIQPSEPRDSAVYFCASATGDGSYEQYFGPGTRLTVT.

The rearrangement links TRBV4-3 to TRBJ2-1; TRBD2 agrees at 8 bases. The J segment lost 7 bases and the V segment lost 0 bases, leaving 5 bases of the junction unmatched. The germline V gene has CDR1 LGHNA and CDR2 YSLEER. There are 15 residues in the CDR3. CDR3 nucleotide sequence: TGCGCCAGCAGCCAAGATGGGACTAGGGGGAATGAGCAGTTCTTC. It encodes CASSQDGTRGNEQFF.

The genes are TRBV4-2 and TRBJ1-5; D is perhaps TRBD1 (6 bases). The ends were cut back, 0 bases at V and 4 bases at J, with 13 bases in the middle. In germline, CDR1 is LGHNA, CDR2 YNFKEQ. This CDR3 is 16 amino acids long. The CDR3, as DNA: TGTGCCAGCAGCCAAGATTGGACAGTAGGTAATCAGCCCCAGCATTTT. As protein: CASSQDWTVGNQPQHF.

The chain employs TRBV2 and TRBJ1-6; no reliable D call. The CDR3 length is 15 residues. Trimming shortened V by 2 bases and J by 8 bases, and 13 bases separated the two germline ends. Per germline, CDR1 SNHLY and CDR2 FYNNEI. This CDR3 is CASSESGREDSPLHF. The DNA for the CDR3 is TGTGCCAGCAGTGAATCGGGGAGGGAGGATTCACCCCTCCACTTT.

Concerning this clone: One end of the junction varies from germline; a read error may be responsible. CDR3 sequence: CASSGNLGGGYEQYF. CDR3 bases: TGTGCCAGCAGTGGAAATCTAGGGGGGGGCTACGAGCAGTACTTC. V usage is TRBV10-3 and J usage is TRBJ2-7; possibly TRBD2 for D (7 bases). CDR1 is ENHRY and CDR2 is SYGVKD in the germline V gene. The CDR3 consists of 15 residues.

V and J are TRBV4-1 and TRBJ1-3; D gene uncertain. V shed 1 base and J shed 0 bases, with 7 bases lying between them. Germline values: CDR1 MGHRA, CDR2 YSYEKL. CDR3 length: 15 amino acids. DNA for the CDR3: TGCGCCAGCAGCCAAGGCCTAGGCTCTGGAAACACCATATATTTT. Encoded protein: CASSQGLGSGNTIYF.

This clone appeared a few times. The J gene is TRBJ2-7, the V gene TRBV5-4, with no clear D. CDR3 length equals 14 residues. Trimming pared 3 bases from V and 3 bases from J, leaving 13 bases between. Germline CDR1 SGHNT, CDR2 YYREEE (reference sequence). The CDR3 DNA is TGTGCCAGCAGCTCACCTCGTGGCAGCTACGAGCAGTACTTC. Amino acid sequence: CASSSPRGSYEQYF. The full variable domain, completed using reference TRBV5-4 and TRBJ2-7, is ETGVTQSPTHLIKTRGQQVTLRCSSQSGHNTVSWYQQALGQGPQFIFQYYREEENGRGNFPPRFSGLQFPNYSSELNVNALELDDSALYLCASSSPRGSYEQYFGPGTRLTVT.

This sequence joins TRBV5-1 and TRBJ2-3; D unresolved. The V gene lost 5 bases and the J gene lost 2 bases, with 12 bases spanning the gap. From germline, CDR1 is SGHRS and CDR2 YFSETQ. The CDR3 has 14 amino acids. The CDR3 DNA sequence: TGCGCCAGCAGACGGCAGACATCCACAGATACGCAGTATTTT. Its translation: CASRRQTSTDTQYF.

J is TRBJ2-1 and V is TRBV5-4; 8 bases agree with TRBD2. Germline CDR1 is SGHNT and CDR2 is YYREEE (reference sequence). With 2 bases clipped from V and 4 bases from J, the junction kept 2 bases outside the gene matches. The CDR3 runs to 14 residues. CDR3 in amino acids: CASSLGLAYNEQFF. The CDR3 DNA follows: TGTGCCAGCAGCTTAGGACTAGCATACAATGAGCAGTTCTTC.

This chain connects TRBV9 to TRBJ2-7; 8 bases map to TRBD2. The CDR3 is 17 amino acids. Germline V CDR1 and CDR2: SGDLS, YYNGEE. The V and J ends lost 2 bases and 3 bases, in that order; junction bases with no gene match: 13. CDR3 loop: CASSVKSGRKTSYEQYF. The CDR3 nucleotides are TGTGCCAGCAGCGTGAAGAGCGGGAGAAAGACGAGCTACGAGCAGTACTTC.